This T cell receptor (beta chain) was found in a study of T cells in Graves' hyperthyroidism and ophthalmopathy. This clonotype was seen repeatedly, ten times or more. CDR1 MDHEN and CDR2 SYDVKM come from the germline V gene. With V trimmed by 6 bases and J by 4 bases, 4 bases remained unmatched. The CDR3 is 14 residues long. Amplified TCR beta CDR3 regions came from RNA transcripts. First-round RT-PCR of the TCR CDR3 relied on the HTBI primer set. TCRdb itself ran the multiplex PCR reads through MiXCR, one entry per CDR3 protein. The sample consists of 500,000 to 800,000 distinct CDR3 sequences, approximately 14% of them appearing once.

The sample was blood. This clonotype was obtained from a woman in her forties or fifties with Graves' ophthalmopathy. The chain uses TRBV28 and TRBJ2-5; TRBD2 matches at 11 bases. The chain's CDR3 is CASSLAGGAETQYF. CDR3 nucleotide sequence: TGTGCCAGCAGCCTAGCGGGAGGCGCAGAGACCCAGTACTTC.